Listed below are T cell receptor beta chains from one sample, sequenced in a study of T cells in Graves' hyperthyroidism and ophthalmopathy. TCRdb independently ran MiXCR on the multiplex PCR reads; one entry per CDR3 protein. The sample has more than 300,000 distinct CDR3 sequences, less than 15% seen once; the top ten hold 9.2%. Source material: blood. Receptor source: a young woman with Graves' hyperthyroidism. The CDR3 runs from the conserved cysteine through the conserved F or W. A D gene is named only where the DNA matches it firmly. Size is omitted from some rows. Given values are once, few, many or a class for expanded clones.

>.|many|TRBJ1-6|TRBV6-1|13
CASSYGRRGPLHF
TGTGCCAGCAGTTACGGGCGGAGGGGACCCCTCCACTTT
>TRBD1|many|TRBJ1-2|TRBV7-2|15
CASSSSLDRVGGYTF
TGTGCCAGCAGCTCTTCCCTCGACAGGGTAGGCGGCTACACCTTC
>.|.|TRBJ1-1|TRBV11-2|15
CASRPIKTGPHEAFF
TGTGCCAGCAGACCGATAAAGACCGGGCCCCATGAAGCTTTCTTT
>TRBD2|many|TRBJ2-3|TRBV7-2|16
CASSLAYGRETDTQYF
TGTGCCAGCAGCTTAGCTTACGGGAGGGAGACAGATACGCAGTATTTT
>.|many|TRBJ2-3|TRBV30|15
CAWSEWGKGTDTQYF
TGTGCCTGGAGTGAATGGGGAAAGGGCACAGATACGCAGTATTTT
>TRBD1|many|TRBJ1-1|TRBV11-2|13
CASSADRGTEAFF
TGTGCCAGCAGCGCGGACAGGGGCACTGAAGCTTTCTTT
>TRBD2|.|TRBJ2-3|TRBV11-2|17
CASRPGLAGGRADTQYF
TGTGCCAGCAGACCGGGACTAGCGGGGGGTAGGGCAGATACGCAGTATTTT
>.|many|TRBJ1-1|TRBV6-2/TRBV6-3|12
CASSYVGAEAFF
TGTGCCAGCAGTTACGTGGGGGCTGAAGCTTTCTTT
>TRBD2|many|TRBJ2-3|TRBV2|16
CASIRSSGGATDTQYF
TGTGCCAGCATAAGATCTAGCGGGGGGGCTACAGATACGCAGTATTTT
>TRBD2|.|TRBJ2-7|TRBV24-1|13
CATSDSGMYEQYF
TGTGCCACCAGTGATAGCGGGATGTACGAGCAGTACTTC
>.|.|TRBJ2-5|TRBV24-1|11
CATSQQETQYF
TGTGCCACCAGTCAGCAAGAGACCCAGTACTTC
>TRBD2|many|TRBJ2-7|TRBV6-1|13
CASTGLAAYEQYF
TGTGCCAGCACCGGACTAGCGGCTTACGAGCAGTACTTC
>.|.|TRBJ1-4|TRBV2|14
CASGQFRGYEQLFF
TGTGCCAGCGGGCAGTTTAGGGGCTATGAACAACTGTTTTTT
>.|many|TRBJ2-5|TRBV6-2/TRBV6-3|14
CASTLDRFQETQYF
TGTGCCAGCACCCTGGACAGATTCCAAGAGACCCAGTACTTC
>TRBD2|many|TRBJ2-2|TRBV28|15
CASSKAGANTGELFF
TGTGCCAGCAGTAAGGCGGGAGCGAACACCGGGGAGCTGTTTTTT
>.|.|TRBJ2-2|TRBV10-3|14
CAISNLGNTGELFF
TGTGCCATCAGCAATCTCGGGAACACCGGGGAGCTGTTTTTT
>.|many|TRBJ2-7|TRBV7-2|12
CASSSGFYEQYF
TGTGCCAGCAGCTCCGGATTTTACGAGCAGTACTTC
>.|many|TRBJ2-5|TRBV7-2|14
CASRSGKFQETQYF
TGTGCCAGCAGGTCAGGGAAGTTCCAAGAGACCCAGTACTTC
>.|few|TRBJ1-1|TRBV9|14
CASSVGGENTEAFF
TGTGCCAGCAGCGTAGGGGGGGAGAACACTGAAGCTTTCTTT
>.|many|TRBJ2-3|TRBV5-6|18
CASSSTDGWRGSTDTQYF
TGTGCCAGCAGCTCCACCGATGGGTGGAGGGGGAGCACAGATACGCAGTATTTT
>TRBD1|many|TRBJ2-3|TRBV7-9|13
CASSSTGGATQYF
TGTGCCAGCAGCTCTACAGGGGGAGCTACGCAGTATTTT
>TRBD2|many|TRBJ2-1|TRBV7-8|14
CASSFWGGYNEQFF
TGTGCCAGCAGTTTCTGGGGGGGGTACAATGAGCAGTTCTTC
>.|.|TRBJ2-6|TRBV5-1|15
CASSSGHSGANVLTF
TGCGCCAGCAGCTCCGGGCACTCTGGGGCCAACGTCCTGACTTTC
>TRBD2|.|TRBJ2-5|TRBV2|16
CASRQGLAGGQETQYF
TGTGCCAGCAGGCAAGGACTAGCGGGGGGGCAAGAGACCCAGTACTTC
>.|.|TRBJ1-5|TRBV7-9|15
CASSYGTDSNQPQHF
TGTGCCAGCAGCTACGGGACGGATAGCAATCAGCCCCAGCATTTT
>TRBD1|many|TRBJ2-3|TRBV2|15
CASKGGQGASDTQYF
TGTGCCAGCAAAGGGGGACAGGGGGCGTCAGATACGCAGTATTTT
>TRBD1|many|TRBJ1-6|TRBV7-2|15
CASSYDRGGNSPLHF
TGTGCCAGCAGCTATGACAGGGGTGGGAATTCACCCCTCCACTTT
>TRBD1|few|TRBJ2-2|TRBV6-1|13
CASNTGDTGELFF
TGTGCCAGTAATACAGGGGACACCGGGGAGCTGTTTTTT
>TRBD2|many|TRBJ2-3|TRBV2|15
CASSRSGLEADTQYF
TGTGCCAGCAGTAGGTCGGGACTAGAAGCAGATACGCAGTATTTT
>TRBD1|many|TRBJ1-6|TRBV15|18
CATSREGQGAGYNSPLHF
TGTGCCACCAGCAGAGAGGGGCAGGGGGCTGGATATAATTCACCCCTCCACTTT
>TRBD1|many|TRBJ2-3|TRBV5-1|16
CASSLPRGQVKDTQYF
TGCGCCAGCAGCTTACCCCGGGGACAGGTGAAAGATACGCAGTATTTT
>.|many|TRBJ1-2|TRBV4-1|13
CASSQDRVAVYTF
TGCGCCAGCAGCCAAGATCGGGTGGCGGTCTACACCTTC
>TRBD1|.|TRBJ1-1|TRBV19|15
CASSTQGQLNTEAFF
TGTGCCAGTAGTACTCAGGGACAGTTGAACACTGAAGCTTTCTTT
>.|many|TRBJ1-2|TRBV7-9|14
CASSLASEGYGYTF
TGTGCCAGCAGCTTAGCGAGTGAAGGCTATGGCTACACCTTC
>.|many|TRBJ2-5|TRBV28|15
CASSLETGIQETQYF
TGTGCCAGCAGTTTAGAGACGGGGATCCAAGAGACCCAGTACTTC
>TRBD1|many|TRBJ2-4|TRBV19|15
CASTMPGTAKNIQYF
TGTGCCAGTACCATGCCCGGGACAGCGAAAAACATTCAGTACTTC
>TRBD2|.|TRBJ2-3|TRBV11-2|18
CASSLAAPAAGGRDTQYF
TGTGCCAGCAGCTTAGCCGCCCCGGCAGCGGGGGGCCGGGATACGCAGTATTTT
>.|many|TRBJ2-7|TRBV3-1|14
CASSQGRQIYEQYF
TGTGCCAGCAGCCAAGGACGACAGATCTACGAGCAGTACTTC
>TRBD1|.|TRBJ1-1|TRBV11-1|16
CASSSGQGAFDTEAFF
TGTGCCAGCAGCTCCGGACAGGGGGCCTTCGACACTGAAGCTTTCTTT